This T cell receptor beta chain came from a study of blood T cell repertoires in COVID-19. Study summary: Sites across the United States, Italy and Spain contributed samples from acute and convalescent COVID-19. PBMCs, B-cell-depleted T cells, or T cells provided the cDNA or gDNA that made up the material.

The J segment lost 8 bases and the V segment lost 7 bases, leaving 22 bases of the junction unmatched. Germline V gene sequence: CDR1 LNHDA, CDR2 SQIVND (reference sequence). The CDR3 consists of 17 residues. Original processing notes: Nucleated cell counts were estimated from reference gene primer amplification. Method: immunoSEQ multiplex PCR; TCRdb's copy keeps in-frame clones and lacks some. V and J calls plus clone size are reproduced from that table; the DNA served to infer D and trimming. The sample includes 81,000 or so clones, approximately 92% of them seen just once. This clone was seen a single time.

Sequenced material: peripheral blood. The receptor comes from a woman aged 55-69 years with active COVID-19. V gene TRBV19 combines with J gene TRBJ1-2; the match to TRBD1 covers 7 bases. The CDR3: CASTPQGTRVETSGYTF. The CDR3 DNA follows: TGTGCCAGTACCCCACAGGGGACTAGAGTTGAGACCTCGGGCTACACCTTC.